This entry describes one T cell receptor (beta chain). This CDR3 comprises 17 residues. Looked up from germline, CDR1 is SGHAT and CDR2 is FQDESV (reference sequence). TCRdb independently ran MiXCR on the PCR reads; one entry per CDR3 protein. The sample lists thousands of distinct CDR3 sequences; around 43% were seen once. Samples came from patients with localized non-small cell lung adenocarcinoma. This entry comes from a study of CD4 and CD8 cells across lung adenocarcinoma regions. The sequence was obtained from a male donor with lung adenocarcinoma. The CD4 and CD8 labels of this study may be unreliable. This chain connects TRBV11-1 to TRBJ2-1, with 12 bases identical to TRBD2. The J call is in doubt because the DNA end fits TRBJ2-7 better. The specimen sequenced was CD4+ T cells from the margin of a lung tumor. CDR3 residues: CASSFGLAGGGREEQYF. The DNA for the CDR3 is TGTGCCAGCAGCTTCGGGCTAGCGGGAGGGGGTCGAGAGGAGCAGTACTTC.